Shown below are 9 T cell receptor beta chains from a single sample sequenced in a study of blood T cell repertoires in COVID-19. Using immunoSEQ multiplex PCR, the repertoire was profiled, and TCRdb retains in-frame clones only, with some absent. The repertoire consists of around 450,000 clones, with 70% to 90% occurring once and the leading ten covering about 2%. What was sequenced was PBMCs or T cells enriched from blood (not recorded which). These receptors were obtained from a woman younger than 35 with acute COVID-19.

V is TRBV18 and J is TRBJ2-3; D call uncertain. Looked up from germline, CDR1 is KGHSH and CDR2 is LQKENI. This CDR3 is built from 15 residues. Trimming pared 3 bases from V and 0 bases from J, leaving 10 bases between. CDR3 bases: TGTGCCAGCTCACCCGCATCGACTAGCACAGATACGCAGTATTTT. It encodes CASSPASTSTDTQYF. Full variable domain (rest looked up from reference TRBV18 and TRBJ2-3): NAGVMQNPRHLVRRRGQEARLRCSPMKGHSHVYWYRQLPEEGLKFMVYLQKENIIDESGMPKERFSAEFPKEGPSILRIQQVVRGDSAAYFCASSPASTSTDTQYFGPGTRLTVL.

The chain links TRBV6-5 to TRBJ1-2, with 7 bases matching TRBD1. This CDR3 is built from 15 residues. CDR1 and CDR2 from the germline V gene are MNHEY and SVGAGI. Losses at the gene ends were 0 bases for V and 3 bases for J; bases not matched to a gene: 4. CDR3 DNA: TGTGCCAGCAGTTACTCACACAGGGGTCACTATGGCTACACCTTC. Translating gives CASSYSHRGHYGYTF.

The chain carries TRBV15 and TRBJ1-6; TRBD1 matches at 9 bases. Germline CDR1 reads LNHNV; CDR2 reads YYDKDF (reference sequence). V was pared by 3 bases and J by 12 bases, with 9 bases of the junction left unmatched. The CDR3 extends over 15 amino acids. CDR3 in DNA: TGTGCCACCAGCAGGGGCCGGGACAGGGATTTACCCCTCCACTTT. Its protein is CATSRGRDRDLPLHF.

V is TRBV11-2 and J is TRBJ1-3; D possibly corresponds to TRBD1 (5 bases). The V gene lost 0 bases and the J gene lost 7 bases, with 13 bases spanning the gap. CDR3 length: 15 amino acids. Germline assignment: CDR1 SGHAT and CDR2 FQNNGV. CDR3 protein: CASSLEAGLGNTIYF. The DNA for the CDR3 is TGTGCCAGCAGCTTAGAGGCAGGGCTGGGGAACACCATATATTTT.

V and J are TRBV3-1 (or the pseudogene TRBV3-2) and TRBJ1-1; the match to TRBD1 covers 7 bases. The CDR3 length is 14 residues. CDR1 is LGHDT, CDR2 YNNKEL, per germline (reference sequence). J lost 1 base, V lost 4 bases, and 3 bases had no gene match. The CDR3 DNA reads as TGTGCCAGCAGCCTCGGGACAGCGAACACTGAAGCTTTCTTT. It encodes CASSLGTANTEAFF.

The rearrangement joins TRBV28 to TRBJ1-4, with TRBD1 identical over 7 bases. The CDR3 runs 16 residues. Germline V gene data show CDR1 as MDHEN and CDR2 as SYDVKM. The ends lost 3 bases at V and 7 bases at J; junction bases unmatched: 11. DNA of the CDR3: TGTGCCAGCAGTTTCCCTGACAGGGAAACAAGTGAAAAACTGTTTTTT. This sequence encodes CASSFPDRETSEKLFF.

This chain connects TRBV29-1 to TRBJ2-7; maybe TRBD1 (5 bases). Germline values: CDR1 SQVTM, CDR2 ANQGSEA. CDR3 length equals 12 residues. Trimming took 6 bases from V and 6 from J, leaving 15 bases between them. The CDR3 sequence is CSVQQDTVEQYF. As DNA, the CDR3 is TGCAGCGTACAACAGGATACCGTCGAGCAGTACTTC.

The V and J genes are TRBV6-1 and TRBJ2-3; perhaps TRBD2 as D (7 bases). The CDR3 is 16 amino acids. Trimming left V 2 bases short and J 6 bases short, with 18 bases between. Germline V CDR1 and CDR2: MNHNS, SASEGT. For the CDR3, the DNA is TGTGCCAGCAGTGAAATTGGGGGGGGCGTTTTTGATACGCAGTATTTT. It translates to CASSEIGGGVFDTQYF.

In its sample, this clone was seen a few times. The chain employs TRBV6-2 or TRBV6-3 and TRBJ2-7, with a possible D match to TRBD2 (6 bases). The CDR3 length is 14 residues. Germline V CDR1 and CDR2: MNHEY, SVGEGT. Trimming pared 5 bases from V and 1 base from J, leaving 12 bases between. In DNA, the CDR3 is TGTGCCAGCAGTGGCGGGACGTTGTCCTACGAGCAGTACTTC. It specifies CASSGGTLSYEQYF.